These 25 T cell receptor beta chains were all obtained from the same sample, sequenced in a study of blood T cell repertoires in COVID-19. Profiled with immunoSEQ multiplex PCR; TCRdb holds only in-frame clones, not every one. The data hold around 330,000 clones, with approximately 90% observed a single time. The sequenced sample was PBMCs or T cells enriched from blood (not recorded which). These receptor sequences come from a woman under 30 who had recovered from COVID-19.

This clone was seen repeatedly, ten times or more. The V gene is TRBV7-3, the J gene TRBJ1-6, with D unresolved. CDR3 length: 12 amino acids. CDR1 and CDR2 (germline): SGHTA, FQGTGA. Trimming cost V 4 bases and J 7 bases, with 5 bases left between them. CDR3 residues: CASSSLNSPLHF. For the CDR3, the DNA is TGTGCCAGCAGCTCCCTAAATTCACCCCTCCACTTT.

The V gene is TRBV6-5, the J gene TRBJ1-6; a possible D gene is TRBD1 (5 bases). CDR3 length equals 16 residues. From germline, CDR1 is MNHEY and CDR2 SVGAGI. Between the trimmed V and J ends, which lost 4 bases and 0 bases, there was a span of 10 bases. The CDR3 coding sequence is TGTGCCAGCAGTTGGAGGGGCAGCTCCTATAATTCACCCCTCCACTTT. It yields the protein CASSWRGSSYNSPLHF.

The V gene is TRBV6-2 or TRBV6-3, the J gene TRBJ1-1; D is unclear. The CDR3 sequence is 14 residues long. V shed 0 bases and J shed 1 base, with 6 bases lying between them. Germline loops: CDR1 MNHEY, CDR2 SVGEGT. The CDR3 sequence is CASSYSNQNTEAFF. The CDR3 DNA follows: TGTGCCAGCAGTTACTCAAATCAGAACACTGAAGCTTTCTTT.

This clone was picked up a small number of times. The chain couples TRBV2 to TRBJ2-7, with 8 bases that match TRBD2. Germline loops: CDR1 SNHLY, CDR2 FYNNEI. The V segment lost 6 bases and the J segment 7 bases; nucleotides outside the gene matches: 23. The CDR3 totals 18 residues. The CDR3 sequence is CASRRRVQREGTLGEQYF. The DNA for the CDR3 is TGTGCCAGCAGACGACGGGTGCAACGGGAGGGGACTTTGGGTGAGCAGTACTTC.

V and J are TRBV28 and TRBJ2-4; 7 bases match TRBD2. Trimming at V came to 9 bases and at J to 6 bases, leaving 11 bases not matched to a gene. The CDR3 is 14 amino acids. The germline gives CDR1 MDHEN, CDR2 SYDVKM. The CDR3 DNA reads TGTGCCAGGCTGAAAACGGGCGGGGGAAACATTCAGTACTTC. The encoded protein is CARLKTGGGNIQYF.

The chain couples TRBV28 to TRBJ2-3, with TRBD2 matching 7 bases. The J segment lost 4 bases and the V segment lost 6 bases, leaving 16 bases of the junction unmatched. Germline CDR1 and CDR2: MDHEN and SYDVKM. This CDR3 is 17 amino acids long. The CDR3 bases are TGTGCCAGCAGGACCCCCTCCCGGCGGGAGATCTCAGATACGCAGTATTTT. It codes for CASRTPSRREISDTQYF.

The J gene is TRBJ1-5, the V gene TRBV7-8, with 9 bases that match TRBD1. The trim removed 4 bases at V and 4 bases at J, leaving 8 bases unmatched. The CDR3 spans 16 residues. CDR1 and CDR2 from the germline V gene are SGHVS and FQNEAQ. The CDR3 protein is CASSSTGTGWNQPQHF. The CDR3 DNA reads TGTGCCAGCAGCTCCACCGGGACAGGGTGGAATCAGCCCCAGCATTTT.

CDR3 protein: CASSFLDSTLSPLHF. The CDR3, as DNA: TGTGCCAGCAGCTTCCTCGACAGCACACTTTCACCCCTCCACTTT. The chain couples TRBV7-9 to TRBJ1-6; perhaps TRBD1 as D (5 bases). The CDR3 loop spans 15 amino acids. The germline V gene encodes CDR1 SEHNR and CDR2 FQNEAQ (reference sequence). Trimming took off 3 bases at V and 9 bases at J, with 15 bases between the two ends.

The chain carries TRBV5-1 and TRBJ1-6; D is ambiguous. CDR3 length: 16 residues. The V gene's germline CDR1 is SGHRS and CDR2 YFSETQ. V was clipped by 0 bases and J by 3 bases, with 10 bases between them. CDR3 residues: CASSLEVGVYNSPLHF. The CDR3 nucleotides read TGCGCCAGCAGCTTGGAAGTCGGGGTCTATAATTCACCCCTCCACTTT.

This clone was seen once. This sequence joins TRBV3-1 (or the pseudogene TRBV3-2) and TRBJ2-1; D is undetermined. This CDR3 has 15 amino acids. V was shortened by 3 bases and J by 1 base, with 10 bases between the two germline ends. Germline values: CDR1 LGHDT, CDR2 YNNKEL (reference sequence). The CDR3 bases are TGTGCCAGCAGCCAGGCCGATACGTCCTACAATGAGCAGTTCTTC. It yields the protein CASSQADTSYNEQFF.

This chain links TRBV16 with TRBJ1-5, with a tentative D call TRBD1 (6 bases). The CDR3 contains 17 residues. Germline CDR1 KGHSY, CDR2 FQNENV. Trimming removed 4 bases at V and 1 base at J, with 17 bases between. The CDR3 nucleotides are TGTGCCAGCAGCCGGAGATACGTTACAGGGAGCAATCAGCCCCAGCATTTT. Its protein is CASSRRYVTGSNQPQHF.

The rearrangement links TRBV7-9 to TRBJ1-6, with no clear D. Looked up from germline, CDR1 is SEHNR and CDR2 is FQNEAQ (reference sequence). The CDR3 spans 14 residues. V shed 4 bases and J shed 8 bases, with 12 bases lying between them. The CDR3: CASSSSGVDSPLHF. CDR3 nucleotide sequence: TGTGCCAGCAGCTCATCCGGGGTGGATTCACCCCTCCACTTT. Combining the CDR3 with reference TRBV7-9 and TRBJ1-6 gives the whole variable domain DTGVSQNPRHKITKRGQNVTFRCDPISEHNRLYWYRQTLGQGPEFLTYFQNEAQLEKSRLLSDRFSAERPKGSFSTLEIQRTEQGDSAMYLCASSSSGVDSPLHFGNGTRLTVT.

The V call is TRBV28, the J call TRBJ2-1, with 10 bases that match TRBD2. Germline assignment: CDR1 MDHEN and CDR2 SYDVKM. J lost 4 bases, V lost 5 bases, and 5 bases had no gene match. This CDR3 is built from 15 residues. The CDR3 region has the DNA TGTGCCAGCAGTCCCAGCGGGGGGGTTTACAATGAGCAGTTCTTC. Protein product: CASSPSGGVYNEQFF.

This clone was counted once. This chain joins TRBV24-1 and TRBJ2-1; D uncertain. The CDR3 is 15 residues long. V was cut by 2 bases and J by 1 base, with 8 bases left in between. The germline V gene has CDR1 KGHDR and CDR2 SFDVKD. The CDR3 coding sequence is TGTGCCACCAGTGATTCCCAGGCATCCTACAATGAGCAGTTCTTC. Its protein is CATSDSQASYNEQFF.

The V call is TRBV27, the J call TRBJ2-3; 7 bases fit TRBD2. Trimming took 3 bases from V and 6 from J; bases not matched to a gene: 12. The length of the CDR3 is 16 residues. Germline V gene lookup returns CDR1 MNHEY and CDR2 SMNVEV (reference sequence). CDR3 residues: CASSFGLAAWGDTQYF. The CDR3 region has the DNA TGTGCCAGCAGTTTCGGGCTAGCGGCCTGGGGGGATACGCAGTATTTT.

This rearrangement joins TRBV4-2 to TRBJ2-7, with 14 bases that match TRBD2. CDR3 size: 15 residues. V lost 1 base, J lost 4 bases, and 0 bases stayed unmatched. CDR1 LGHNA and CDR2 YNFKEQ come from the germline V gene. The CDR3 loop reads CASSQGLAGGYEQYF. DNA for the CDR3: TGTGCCAGCAGCCAAGGACTAGCGGGGGGGTACGAGCAGTACTTC.

The chain employs TRBV7-2 and TRBJ1-6; D is ambiguous. Germline V gene sequence: CDR1 SGHTA, CDR2 FQGNSA. V was pared by 2 bases and J by 5 bases, with 13 bases between. The CDR3 spans 16 residues. CDR3 residues: CASSLIKGLHNSPLHF. CDR3 DNA: TGTGCCAGCAGCTTAATTAAAGGACTTCATAATTCACCCCTCCACTTT.

The chain links TRBV11-2 to TRBJ1-1, with 8 bases identical to TRBD1. V lost 0 bases, J lost 11 bases, and 8 bases stayed unmatched. This CDR3 is 14 amino acids long. Germline V gene data show CDR1 as SGHAT and CDR2 as FQNNGV. This chain's CDR3 is CASSLEPRQGAAFF. CDR3 DNA sequence: TGTGCCAGCAGCTTAGAGCCGAGGCAGGGGGCCGCTTTCTTT.

The chain links TRBV4-3 to TRBJ1-2, with 7 bases matching TRBD1. The CDR3 is 15 amino acids. V lost 1 base to trimming and J lost 8 bases; unmatched junction nucleotides: 10. Germline values: CDR1 LGHNA, CDR2 YSLEER. Here the CDR3 reads CASSQVFGQAGGYTF. The CDR3 DNA is TGCGCCAGCAGCCAAGTGTTCGGACAGGCGGGGGGCTACACCTTC.

This chain uses TRBV2 with TRBJ1-4; perhaps TRBD1 as D (6 bases). Trimming took 4 bases from V and 7 from J, leaving 10 bases between them. The CDR3 contains 13 residues. Germline V gene sequence: CDR1 SNHLY, CDR2 FYNNEI. CDR3 loop: CASSAQGSEKLFF. The CDR3 DNA reads as TGTGCCAGCAGTGCCCAGGGGTCTGAAAAACTGTTTTTT.

V usage is TRBV19 and J usage is TRBJ1-5; tentative D call: TRBD1 (5 bases). The length of the CDR3 is 13 residues. In germline, CDR1 is LNHDA, CDR2 SQIVND (reference sequence). Trimming left V 7 bases short and J 5 bases short, with 12 bases between. The CDR3 loop reads CASTWGGYQPQHF. The CDR3 DNA is TGTGCCAGTACCTGGGGGGGTTATCAGCCCCAGCATTTT.

The genes are TRBV19 and TRBJ2-1, with a possible D match to TRBD1 (6 bases). Germline V gene sequence: CDR1 LNHDA, CDR2 SQIVND (reference sequence). This CDR3 contains 17 residues. The ends were cut back, 6 bases at V and 6 bases at J, with 24 bases in the middle. Here the CDR3 DNA reads TGTGCCAGTAGCAGTATTGTCCACGACCGAGGGGGCAATGAGCAGTTCTTC. Protein product: CASSSIVHDRGGNEQFF.

The genes are TRBV15 and TRBJ1-2; 9 bases match TRBD1. Germline values: CDR1 LNHNV, CDR2 YYDKDF (reference sequence). The V gene end was trimmed by 5 bases and the J gene end by 7 bases; junction bases not matched to a gene: 11. The CDR3 is 15 residues long. The CDR3 is CATSAIQGAYAGYTF. CDR3 bases: TGTGCCACCAGCGCAATACAGGGGGCGTACGCTGGCTACACCTTC.

This clone was picked up one time. This chain connects TRBV27 to TRBJ2-1; 9 bases match TRBD1. The germline V gene encodes CDR1 MNHEY and CDR2 SMNVEV (reference sequence). J lost 8 bases, V lost 2 bases, and 4 bases had no gene match. The CDR3 is 14 residues long. As DNA, the CDR3 is TGTGCCAGCAGTTTAGGACAGGGGCGCGATGAGCAGTTCTTC. It yields the protein CASSLGQGRDEQFF.

This rearrangement joins TRBV19 to TRBJ1-1; D possibly corresponds to TRBD1 (6 bases). In germline, CDR1 is LNHDA, CDR2 SQIVND (reference sequence). The V end lost 6 bases, the J end lost 1 base, and 12 bases lay between the germline ends. This CDR3 has 14 amino acids. The CDR3 nucleotides are TGTGCCAGTAGCACAGGGTCGGGGAACACTGAAGCTTTCTTT. This encodes CASSTGSGNTEAFF.